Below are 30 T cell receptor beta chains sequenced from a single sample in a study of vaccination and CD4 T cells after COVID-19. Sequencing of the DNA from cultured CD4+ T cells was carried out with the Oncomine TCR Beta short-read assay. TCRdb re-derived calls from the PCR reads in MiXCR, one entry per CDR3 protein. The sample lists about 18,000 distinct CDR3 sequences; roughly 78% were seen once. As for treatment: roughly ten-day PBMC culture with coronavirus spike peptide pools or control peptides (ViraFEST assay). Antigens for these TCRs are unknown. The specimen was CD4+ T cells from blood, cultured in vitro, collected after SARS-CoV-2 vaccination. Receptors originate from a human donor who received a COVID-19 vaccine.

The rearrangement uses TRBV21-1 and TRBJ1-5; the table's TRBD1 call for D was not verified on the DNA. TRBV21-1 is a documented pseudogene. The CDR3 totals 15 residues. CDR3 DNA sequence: TGTGCCAGCAGCAAAAAAGGGCGGGGGAATCAGCCCCAGCATTTT. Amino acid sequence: CASSKKGRGNQPQHF.

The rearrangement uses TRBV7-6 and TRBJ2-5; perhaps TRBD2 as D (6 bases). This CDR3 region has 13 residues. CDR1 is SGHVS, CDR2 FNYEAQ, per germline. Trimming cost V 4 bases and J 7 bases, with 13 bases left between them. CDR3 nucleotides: TGTGCCAGCAGCTCCCTGGACTACGGGACCCAGTACTTC. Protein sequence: CASSSLDYGTQYF.

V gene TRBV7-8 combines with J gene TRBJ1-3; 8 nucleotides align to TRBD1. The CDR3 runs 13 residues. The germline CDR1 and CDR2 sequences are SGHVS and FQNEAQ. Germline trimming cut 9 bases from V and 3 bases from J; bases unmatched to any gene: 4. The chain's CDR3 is CASSDRVGNTIYF. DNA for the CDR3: TGTGCCAGTTCGGACAGGGTTGGAAACACCATATATTTT.

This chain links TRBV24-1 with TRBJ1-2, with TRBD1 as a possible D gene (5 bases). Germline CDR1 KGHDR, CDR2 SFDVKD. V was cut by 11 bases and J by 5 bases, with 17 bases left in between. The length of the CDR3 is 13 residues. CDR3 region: CAIQRGISYGYTF. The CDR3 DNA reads TGTGCCATCCAGAGGGGCATTTCGTATGGCTACACCTTC.

The CDR3 sequence is CASSPGLAGAGETQYF. The CDR3 DNA is TGCGCCAGCAGTCCGGGACTAGCGGGGGCGGGGGAGACCCAGTACTTC. J is TRBJ2-5 and V is TRBV10-1, with 14 nucleotides matching TRBD2. V shed 5 bases and J 5 bases; nucleotides not matched to a gene: 7. Germline V gives CDR1 WNHNN, CDR2 SYGVQD (reference sequence). This CDR3 has 16 amino acids.

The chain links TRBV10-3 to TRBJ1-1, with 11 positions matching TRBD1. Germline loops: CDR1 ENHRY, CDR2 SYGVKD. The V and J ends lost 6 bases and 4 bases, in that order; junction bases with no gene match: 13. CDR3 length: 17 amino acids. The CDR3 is CAISAGGSGTGGTEAFF. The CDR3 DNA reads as TGTGCCATCAGCGCGGGGGGCTCCGGGACAGGGGGCACTGAAGCTTTCTTT.

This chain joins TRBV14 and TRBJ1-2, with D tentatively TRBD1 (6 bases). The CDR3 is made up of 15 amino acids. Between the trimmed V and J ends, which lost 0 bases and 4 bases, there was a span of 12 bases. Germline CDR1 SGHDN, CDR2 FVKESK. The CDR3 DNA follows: TGTGCCAGCAGCCAAGATTTCGGACAGAGCTATGGCTACACCTTC. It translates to CASSQDFGQSYGYTF.

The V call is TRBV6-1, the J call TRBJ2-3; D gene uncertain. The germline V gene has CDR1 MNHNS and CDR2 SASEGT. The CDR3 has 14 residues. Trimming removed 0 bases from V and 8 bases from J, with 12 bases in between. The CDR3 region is CASSEAETWGTQYF. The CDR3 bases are TGTGCCAGCAGTGAAGCGGAGACGTGGGGTACGCAGTATTTT.

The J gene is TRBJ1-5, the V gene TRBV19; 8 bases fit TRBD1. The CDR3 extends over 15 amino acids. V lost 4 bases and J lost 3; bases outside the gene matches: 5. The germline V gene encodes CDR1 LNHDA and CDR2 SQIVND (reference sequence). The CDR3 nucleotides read TGTGCCAGTAGTAGTGGGACAGGTGACAATCAGCCCCAGCATTTT. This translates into CASSSGTGDNQPQHF. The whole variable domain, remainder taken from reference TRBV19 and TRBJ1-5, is DGGITQSPKYLFRKEGQNVTLSCEQNLNHDAMYWYRQDPGQGLRLIYYSQIVNDFQKGDIAEGYSVSREKKESFPLTVTSAQKNPTAFYLCASSSGTGDNQPQHFGDGTRLSIL.

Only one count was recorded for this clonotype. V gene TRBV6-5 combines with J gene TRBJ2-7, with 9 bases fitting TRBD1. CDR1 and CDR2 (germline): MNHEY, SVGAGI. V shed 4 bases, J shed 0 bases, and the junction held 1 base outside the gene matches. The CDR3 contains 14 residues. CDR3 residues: CASSSGQGSYEQYF. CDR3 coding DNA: TGTGCCAGCAGTTCGGGACAGGGCTCCTACGAGCAGTACTTC.

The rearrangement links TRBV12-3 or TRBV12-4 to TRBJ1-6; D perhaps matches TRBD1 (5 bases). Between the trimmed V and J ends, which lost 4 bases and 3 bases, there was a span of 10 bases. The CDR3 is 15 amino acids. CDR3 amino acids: CASSSGGGYNSPLHF. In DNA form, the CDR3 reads TGTGCCAGCAGTTCCGGCGGGGGCTATAATTCACCCCTCCACTTT.

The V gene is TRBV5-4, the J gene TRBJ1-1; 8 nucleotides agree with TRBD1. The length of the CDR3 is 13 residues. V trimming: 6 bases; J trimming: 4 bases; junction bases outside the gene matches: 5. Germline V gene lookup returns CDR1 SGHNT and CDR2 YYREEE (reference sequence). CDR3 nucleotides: TGTGCCAGCATCCGAGACAGGGGCACTGAAGCTTTCTTT. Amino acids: CASIRDRGTEAFF.

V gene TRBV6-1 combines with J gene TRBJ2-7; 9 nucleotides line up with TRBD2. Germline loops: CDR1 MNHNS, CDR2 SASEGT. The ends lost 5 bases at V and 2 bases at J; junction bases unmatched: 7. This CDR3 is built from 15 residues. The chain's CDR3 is CASSRAGGAAYEQYF. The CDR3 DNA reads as TGTGCCAGCAGTCGAGCGGGGGGAGCTGCCTACGAGCAGTACTTC.

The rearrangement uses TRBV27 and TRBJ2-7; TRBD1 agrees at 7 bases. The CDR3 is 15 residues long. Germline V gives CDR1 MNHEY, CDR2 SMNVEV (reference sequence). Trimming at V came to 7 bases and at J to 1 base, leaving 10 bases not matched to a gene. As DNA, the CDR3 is TGTGCCAGCACCCGACAGGGTCCCTCATCCTACGAGCAGTACTTC. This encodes CASTRQGPSSYEQYF.

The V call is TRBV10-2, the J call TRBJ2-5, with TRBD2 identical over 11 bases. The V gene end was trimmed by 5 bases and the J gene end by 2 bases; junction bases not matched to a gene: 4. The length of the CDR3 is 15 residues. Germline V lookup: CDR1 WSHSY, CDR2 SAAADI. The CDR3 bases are TGCGCCAGCAGTCAGACTAGCGGGGAGCAAGAGACCCAGTACTTC. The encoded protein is CASSQTSGEQETQYF.

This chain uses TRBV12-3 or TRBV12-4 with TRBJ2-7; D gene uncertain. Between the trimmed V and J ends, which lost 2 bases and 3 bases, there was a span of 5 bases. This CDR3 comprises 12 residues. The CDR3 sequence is CASSLRDYEQYF. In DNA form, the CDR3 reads TGTGCCAGCAGTTTAAGGGACTACGAGCAGTACTTC.

Here the CDR3 DNA reads TGTGCCAGCAGTTACTCCAAAGCCAAGAAAGAGACCCAGTACTTC. Amino acids: CASSYSKAKKETQYF. This chain connects TRBV6-5 to TRBJ2-5; the D is unclear. The length of the CDR3 is 15 residues. V gave up 0 bases and J gave up 3 bases, with 11 bases separating them. The germline V gene encodes CDR1 MNHEY and CDR2 SVGAGI.

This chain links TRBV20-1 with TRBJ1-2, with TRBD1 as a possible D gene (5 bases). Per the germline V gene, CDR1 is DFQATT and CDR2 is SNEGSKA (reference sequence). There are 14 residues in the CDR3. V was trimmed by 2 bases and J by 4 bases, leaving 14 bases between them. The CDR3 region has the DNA TGCAGTGCTAGACTCGAGACAGACCTCTATGGCTACACCTTC. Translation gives CSARLETDLYGYTF.

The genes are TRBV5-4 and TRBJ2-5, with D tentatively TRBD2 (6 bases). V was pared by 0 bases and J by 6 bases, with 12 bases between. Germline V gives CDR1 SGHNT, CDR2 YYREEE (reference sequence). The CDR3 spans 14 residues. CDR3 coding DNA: TGTGCCAGCAGCTTGGGACTAGACGATCAGACCCAGTACTTC. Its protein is CASSLGLDDQTQYF.

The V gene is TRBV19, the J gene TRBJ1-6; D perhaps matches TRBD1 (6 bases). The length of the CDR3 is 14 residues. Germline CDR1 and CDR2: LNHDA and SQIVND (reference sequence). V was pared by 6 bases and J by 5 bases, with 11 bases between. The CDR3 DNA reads TGTGCCAGTAGACAGGGCCGTGATAATTCACCCCTCCACTTT. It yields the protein CASRQGRDNSPLHF.

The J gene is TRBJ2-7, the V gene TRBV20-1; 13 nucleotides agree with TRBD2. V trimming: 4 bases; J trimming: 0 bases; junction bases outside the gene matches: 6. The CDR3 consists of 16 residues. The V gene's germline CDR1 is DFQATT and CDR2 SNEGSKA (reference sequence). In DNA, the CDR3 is TGCAGTGCTACCCGGACTAGCGGGGGTCCCTCCTACGAGCAGTACTTC. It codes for CSATRTSGGPSYEQYF.

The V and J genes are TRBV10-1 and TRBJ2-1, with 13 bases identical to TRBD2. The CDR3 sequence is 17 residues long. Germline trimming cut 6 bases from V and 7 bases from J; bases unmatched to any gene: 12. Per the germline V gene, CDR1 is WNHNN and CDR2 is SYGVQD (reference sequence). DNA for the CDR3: TGCGCCAGCAGCGACCCCGGTCTACTAGCGGGGGGGAATGAGCAGTTCTTC. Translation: CASSDPGLLAGGNEQFF.

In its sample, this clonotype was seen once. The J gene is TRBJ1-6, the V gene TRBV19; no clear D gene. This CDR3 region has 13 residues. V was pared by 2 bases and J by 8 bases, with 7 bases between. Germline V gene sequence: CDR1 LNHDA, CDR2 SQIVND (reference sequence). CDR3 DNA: TGTGCCAGTAGTATAAAGCCAGATTCACCCCTCCACTTT. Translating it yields CASSIKPDSPLHF.

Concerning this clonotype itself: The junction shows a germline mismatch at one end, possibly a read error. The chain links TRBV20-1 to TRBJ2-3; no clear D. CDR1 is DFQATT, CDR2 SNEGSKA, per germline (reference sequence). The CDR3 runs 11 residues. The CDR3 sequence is CSASSTDTQYF. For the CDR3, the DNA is TGCAGTGCTAGTAGCACAGATACGCAATATTTT.

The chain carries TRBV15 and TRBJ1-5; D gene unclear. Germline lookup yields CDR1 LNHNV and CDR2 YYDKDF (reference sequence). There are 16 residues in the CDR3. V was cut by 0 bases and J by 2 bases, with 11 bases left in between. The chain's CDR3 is CATSREYGRGNQPQHF. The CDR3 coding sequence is TGTGCCACCAGCAGAGAGTACGGAAGGGGCAATCAGCCCCAGCATTTT.

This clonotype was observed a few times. This chain's CDR3 is CASSKSARDDTGELFF. In DNA, the CDR3 is TGTGCCAGCAGCAAATCGGCCAGGGACGACACCGGGGAGCTGTTTTTT. This chain joins TRBV21-1 and TRBJ2-2; the D call in the table, TRBD1, was not verified against the DNA. TRBV21-1 is tagged as a pseudogene. This CDR3 is built from 16 residues.

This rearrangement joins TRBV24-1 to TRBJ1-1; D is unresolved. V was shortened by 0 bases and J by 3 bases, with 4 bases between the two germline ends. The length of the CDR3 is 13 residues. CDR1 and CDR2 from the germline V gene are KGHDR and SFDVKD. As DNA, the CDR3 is TGTGCCACCAGTGATTTGGGTGACACTGAAGCTTTCTTT. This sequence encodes CATSDLGDTEAFF.

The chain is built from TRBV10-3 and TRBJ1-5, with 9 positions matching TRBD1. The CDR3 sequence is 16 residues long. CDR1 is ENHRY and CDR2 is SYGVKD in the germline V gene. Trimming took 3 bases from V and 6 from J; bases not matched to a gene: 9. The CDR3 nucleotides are TGTGCCATCAGTGAACACCGGGACAGGGTTCGTCAGCCCCAGCATTTT. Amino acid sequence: CAISEHRDRVRQPQHF.

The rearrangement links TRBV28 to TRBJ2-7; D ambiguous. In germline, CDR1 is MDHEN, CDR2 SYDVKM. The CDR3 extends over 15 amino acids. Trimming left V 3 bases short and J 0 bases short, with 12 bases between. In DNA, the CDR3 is TGTGCCAGCAGTTTGGGGTTCGGAAGCTCCTACGAGCAGTACTTC. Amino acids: CASSLGFGSSYEQYF.

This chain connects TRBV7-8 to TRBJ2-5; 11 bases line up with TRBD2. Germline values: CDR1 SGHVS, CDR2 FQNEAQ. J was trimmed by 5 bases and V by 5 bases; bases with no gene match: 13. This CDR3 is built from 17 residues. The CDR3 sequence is CASSHSPLAGGWETQYF. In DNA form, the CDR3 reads TGTGCCAGCAGCCATTCCCCCTTAGCGGGGGGGTGGGAGACCCAGTACTTC.